Listed here is a single T cell receptor beta chain. It lacks a known antigen. Per-base quality was not reported, and no clone a single base away is much larger than it. Receptor amplification or capture employed the immunoSEQ multiplex PCR assay. For the multiplex PCR, a mixture combining 60 forward primers for TCR Vbeta segments and 13 reverse primers for TCR Jbeta segments was used. The CDR3 region of rearranged TCR beta genes was amplified from genomic DNA with a multiplex PCR assay. On the Illumina HiSeq System, the amplified TCR beta libraries were sequenced as 87-base-pair reads. The study's processing was this. A later analysis tallied roughly 80 million unique TCR beta chains across the 550 to 850 repertoires, and about 10 million of those chains were shared by two or more donors. Raw reads were error-corrected and collapsed into unique sequences with a nearest-neighbor algorithm that merged closely related sequences to remove PCR and sequencing errors. Alignment of CDR3 sequences to IMGT reference sequences was used to assign V, D and J gene segments. Each retained sequence needed at least a six-nucleotide match to both a V gene segment and a J gene segment. Rearrangements were classified as productive when the CDR3 lacked stop codons and remained in frame with V and J, and all other rearrangements were classified as non-productive. CDR3 was defined according to IMGT convention as the region running from the second conserved V-encoded cysteine to the conserved J-encoded phenylalanine. The earlier analysis of about 640 of the donors excluded any sequence lacking an unambiguous match to a single V gene segment. In an earlier analysis of approximately 560 of the donors, a V segment was called functional when productive rearrangements were above 56.7%, and segregating when the standard deviation between donors exceeded 5%. A statistical classification framework was developed to diagnose cytomegalovirus status using the catalog of TCR beta chain sequences. In a later analysis, TCR nucleotide sequences were compared against IMGT/GENE-DB human TR gene sequences so that V and J genes could be assigned. The TCRdist pipeline was used in a later analysis to assign CDR3 sequences and most-parsimonious VDJ recombination scenarios. In a later analysis, every TCR beta chain was defined by the combination of its CDR3 amino acid sequence and its V-gene family, and reads without a unique V-gene family were dropped. As a way to deal with suspected cross-contamination and a sequencing artifact, a later analysis dropped nearly 600 nucleotide sequences that were highly shared and had low generation probability. In a later analysis, a clonal expansion index for each public chain was calculated from normalized within-repertoire ranks of inferred template counts. In a later analysis, generation probabilities were computed with a VDJ recombination model fitted to out-of-frame rearrangements, and the resulting probabilities were checked against IGoR. Hypergeometric tests were used in a later analysis to score TCR-TCR, TCR-HLA and TCR-CMV co-occurrence, with a repertoire-size bias correction applied to the TCR pairs. False discovery rates were estimated in a later analysis by permuting HLA or CMV assignments 20 times. In a later analysis, co-occurring TCRs were grouped with DBSCAN, and TCRdist sequence similarity was added when clustering was performed within HLA-allele-positive subsets. Repertoires with fewer than 30,000 or more than 120,000 public chains, plus five repertoires with anomalous nucleotide sharing, were excluded from co-occurrence clustering. Imported from immuneACCESS, the table was reduced by TCRdb to in-frame sequences with V and J called. These copies leave out some clones; in studies compared against another copy, an unresolved V gene accounts for under half, and the cause of the remainder is not known. The DNA gave D and trimming, while V, J and clone size come from that table. A total of more than 150,000 clones appear in this sample, 81% of them only once. The top ten clonotypes cover 1% to 1.5% of the sample.

The germline V and J ends show losses of 5 bases and 2 bases respectively, and no gene match explains 3 bases of the junction. Its CDR3 holds 15 amino acids, cysteine through phenylalanine. Just the 45-base CDR3 DNA is kept, in frame starting at base 1. CDR1 and CDR2, per the germline V gene, are MNHNS and SASEGT. The cohort comprised 710 or so healthy bone marrow donors. At the time of sampling, all cohort members were nominally healthy, though unrecorded immune exposures were likely present. The donor tested CMV seropositive, placing the donor among the 289 seropositive members of the cohort. A peripheral blood sample was collected from each donor, and TCR beta sequencing was performed on peripheral blood mononuclear cells. The Qiagen DNeasy Blood Extraction Kit was used to extract genomic DNA from the blood cell samples. The sample comes from a study of cytomegalovirus exposure and HLA in healthy donors listed by TCRdb under 2017. Regarding the complete study: An earlier analysis of several hundred of the donors reported 250 to 300 Gb of sequence data and about 100 million unique TCR beta sequences from 150 million to 200 million T cells. Approximately 300 gigabases of sequencing data and 70 million to 100 million unique TCR sequences made up an early release that covered fewer than 650 HLA-typed donors. The genetic ancestry cluster associated with self-reported Caucasian donors included approximately 85% of the roughly 400 genotyped donors. The aim of the study was to test whether cataloging public T cell receptors could identify signatures of past pathogen exposure. The T cell repertoires of several hundred subjects were profiled by immunosequencing and related to cytomegalovirus serostatus. Besides the first cohort of around 700 subjects, a separate validation cohort made up of around 120 different subjects was used. The study combined high-throughput TCR immunosequencing, statistical association of individual TCRs with disease status, and machine learning to predict cytomegalovirus infection status. A later analysis re-analyzed previously published TCR beta repertoires from 660 or so donors and added high-resolution HLA genotyping to study TCR occurrence patterns. In the later analysis, no new phenotypic data were used to find candidate immune exposures; instead, reliance was placed on TCR beta sequences and their occurrence across donors. An earlier analysis of roughly 580 of the donors used high-throughput TCR beta sequencing to judge whether each TCR beta V gene segment behaved as functional or pseudogenic. Donor age, sex, ethnicity and CMV serostatus were collected together with the repertoire data. A later genetic analysis took genome-wide SNP genotypes for 398 of the 666 donors and used that subset as a discovery cohort. Every repertoire in the discovery cohort had been generated on one and the same sequencing platform. HLA typing included class I and class II loci at four-digit resolution. Typing coverage varied by locus: 629-630 donors for A, B, C, DRB1 and DQB1; about 520 for DQA1; about 570 for DPA1; 400 to 480 for DPB1. Roughly 5 DR-DQ haplotypes were handled as single units for association and clustering because linkage in the cohort was strong. On average, about 200,000 unique TCR beta nucleotide sequences were sequenced per donor among roughly 430 genotyped donors of the cohort, with 15% to 20% of those sequences being non-productive. On the study overall, not on this receptor specifically: Some IMGT-functional V segments, including TRBV6-2 and TRBV6-3, could not be told apart with the 87-base-pair reads, so those segments were excluded. In a later analysis, most CMV-associated TCR beta chains were found to appear HLA-restricted, with HLA associations seemingly driven largely by CMV exposure. The authors suggested that the approach could potentially be generalized to other disease states and immunological phenotypes. While some public TCRs were present in many individuals, most TCR sequences turned up only very rarely across donors. This cohort had only TCR beta chains sequenced, and the lack of alpha or paired-chain data limited which features could be detected. Presence/absence analyses assumed roughly uniform sequencing depth across donors, an assumption that may not hold. An earlier analysis of several hundred of the donors showed that most TCR beta V segments appeared in productive rearrangements either about 87% or about 30% of the time, which broadly matched IMGT annotations. In vitro tests confirmed that a few of the cytomegalovirus-associated TCR beta chains recognize cytomegalovirus antigens. A later analysis found that TCR association rates varied across HLA loci, with DRB1 alleles showing the most associated TCRs and HLA-C alleles the fewest. Because counts were too low, seventeen rarely observed V segments, including chromosome 9 orphons, were excluded from the earlier analysis of several hundred of the donors. A later analysis found that HLA-associated TCR beta chains were more clonally expanded and had lower generation probabilities than equally common non-associated chains. A cluster of highly shared sequence variants was judged likely to be a technical artifact of the sequencing pipeline. A later analysis associated about 18,000 TCR beta sequences with specific HLA alleles at a false discovery rate of 0.05. Strong co-occurrence of HLA alleles, especially DR and DQ, made assigning TCR associations to individual alleles difficult. A further reported finding was that TCR beta sequences accurately predicted the HLA-A and HLA-B alleles for most subjects in the first cohort. The study gave a list of about 150 TCR beta chains associated with cytomegalovirus. Because some donors lacked HLA typing at each locus, the association tests relied only on the typed subset. Linkage disequilibrium might explain the correlated functional status among segregating V segments, but an unknown experimental factor could not be ruled out. For the cohort, immune exposure information was limited to CMV serostatus. According to a later analysis, parvovirus B19, influenza, CMV and Epstein-Barr virus appeared linked to several top co-occurrence clusters. An association between a missense DCLRE1C variant and V-gene and J-gene trimming of TCR beta chains was found in a later genetic analysis and replicated in an independent cohort. Compared with the roughly 720-donor mean, donors in an Asian-associated ancestry cluster had fewer N-insertions in productive TCRs, according to a later genetic analysis. The classifier was reported to diagnose cytomegalovirus status with high specificity and sensitivity in both the original and validation cohorts.

This receptor was obtained from a middle-aged man in good health and CMV-seropositive. The V and J genes are TRBV6-1 and TRBJ2-1, and 10 junctional nucleotides match TRBD2. Specimen: PBMCs. The sequence in DNA is TGTGCCAGCAGTTTGAGCGGGGGGGCCTACAATGAGCAGTTCTTC. Its protein reads: CASSLSGGAYNEQFF.